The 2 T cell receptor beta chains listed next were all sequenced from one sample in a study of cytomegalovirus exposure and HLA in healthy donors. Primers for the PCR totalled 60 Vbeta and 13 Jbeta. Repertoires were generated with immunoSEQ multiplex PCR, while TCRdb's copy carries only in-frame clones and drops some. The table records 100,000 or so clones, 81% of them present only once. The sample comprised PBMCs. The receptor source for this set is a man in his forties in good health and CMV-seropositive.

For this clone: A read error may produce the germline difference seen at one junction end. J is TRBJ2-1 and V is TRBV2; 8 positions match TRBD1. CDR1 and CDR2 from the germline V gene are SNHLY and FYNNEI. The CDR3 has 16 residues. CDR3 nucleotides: TGTGCCAGCAGTCAAGCGACAGGGGTCTCATACAATGAGCAGTTCTTC. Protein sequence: CASSQATGVSYNEQFF.

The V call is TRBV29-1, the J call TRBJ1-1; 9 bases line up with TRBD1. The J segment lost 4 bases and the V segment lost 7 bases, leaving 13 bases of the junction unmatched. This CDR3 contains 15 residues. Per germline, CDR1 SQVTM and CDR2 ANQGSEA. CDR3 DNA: TGCAGCGCCAGGGACAGGGCGTTTTCTGCCACTGAAGCTTTCTTT. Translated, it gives CSARDRAFSATEAFF.